The 14 T cell receptor beta chains in this list originate from one sample, sequenced in a study of glioma-infiltrating T cells after dendritic cell vaccination. Specified time point: after dendritic cell vaccination, including at tumor progression/relapse. The repertoire was sequenced with immunoSEQ multiplex PCR; TCRdb's copy has only in-frame clones and lacks some. This sample has roughly 100,000 clones, with around 90% found just once. This specimen consisted of blood, obtained after dendritic cell vaccination. These receptors all stem from a human donor with glioblastoma.

The gene calls are TRBV18 and TRBJ2-5; 8 bases are shared with TRBD2. There are 14 residues in the CDR3. Per germline, CDR1 KGHSH and CDR2 LQKENI. With 3 bases clipped from V and 5 bases from J, the junction kept 5 bases outside the gene matches. The CDR3 protein is CASSPRTSTETQYF. The CDR3 DNA sequence: TGTGCCAGCTCACCTAGGACTAGCACCGAGACCCAGTACTTC.

This clone was picked up one time. This chain connects TRBV2 to TRBJ2-7; D is perhaps TRBD2 (6 bases). The CDR3 length is 11 residues. The germline CDR1 and CDR2 sequences are SNHLY and FYNNEI. Trimming removed 8 bases at V and 5 bases at J, with 10 bases between. CDR3 region: CASVGGHEQYF. The CDR3 DNA sequence: TGTGCCAGCGTCGGGGGACACGAGCAGTACTTC. The whole variable domain, remainder taken from reference TRBV2 and TRBJ2-7, is EPEVTQTPSHQVTQMGQEVILRCVPISNHLYFYWYRQILGQKVEFLVSFYNNEISEKSEIFDDQFSVERPDGSNFTLKIRSTKLEDSAMYFCASVGGHEQYFGPGTRLTVT.

The chain employs TRBV5-4 and TRBJ2-2, with 10 bases fitting TRBD1. This CDR3 has 15 amino acids. CDR1 is SGHNT, CDR2 YYREEE, per germline (reference sequence). V lost 6 bases, J lost 3 bases, and 5 bases stayed unmatched. DNA for the CDR3: TGTGCCAGCAACTCTGGGACAGGGGACACCGGGGAGCTGTTTTTT. This sequence encodes CASNSGTGDTGELFF. Filled out from reference TRBV5-4 and TRBJ2-2, the complete variable domain reads ETGVTQSPTHLIKTRGQQVTLRCSSQSGHNTVSWYQQALGQGPQFIFQYYREEENGRGNFPPRFSGLQFPNYSSELNVNALELDDSALYLCASNSGTGDTGELFFGEGSRLTVL.

The gene calls are TRBV6-1 and TRBJ1-4, with 8 nucleotides matching TRBD1. With 4 bases clipped from V and 4 bases from J, the junction kept 5 bases outside the gene matches. In germline, CDR1 is MNHNS, CDR2 SASEGT. The CDR3 runs 15 residues. The CDR3 loop is CASSADRAGNEKLFF. In nucleotides, the CDR3 is TGTGCCAGCAGTGCGGACAGGGCGGGTAATGAAAAACTGTTTTTT.

The CDR3 nucleotides read TGTGCCAGCAGTATCACCGGGACAGGGGTCGGGGAGACCCAGTACTTC. This translates into CASSITGTGVGETQYF. The V and J genes are TRBV5-4 and TRBJ2-5, with 10 bases that match TRBD1. Germline CDR1 SGHNT, CDR2 YYREEE (reference sequence). The CDR3 is 16 amino acids. V was clipped by 5 bases and J by 5 bases; unmatched bases: 12. Drawing the rest from reference TRBV5-4 and TRBJ2-5, the complete variable domain is ETGVTQSPTHLIKTRGQQVTLRCSSQSGHNTVSWYQQALGQGPQFIFQYYREEENGRGNFPPRFSGLQFPNYSSELNVNALELDDSALYLCASSITGTGVGETQYFGPGTRLLVL.

This chain uses TRBV11-3 with TRBJ2-1; 14 bases are a match to TRBD2. The trim removed 1 base at V and 8 bases at J, leaving 4 bases unmatched. The germline gives CDR1 SGHNT, CDR2 YENEEA. The CDR3 is 16 amino acids. CDR3 sequence: CASSLGTSGRRDEQFF. The CDR3 nucleotides are TGTGCCAGCAGCTTAGGGACTAGCGGGAGGCGAGATGAGCAGTTCTTC.

The chain has TRBV6-1 and TRBJ1-5, with TRBD1 matching over 10 bases. With 2 bases clipped from V and 10 bases from J, the junction kept 11 bases outside the gene matches. Germline values: CDR1 MNHNS, CDR2 SASEGT. The CDR3 consists of 16 residues. This CDR3 reads CASSEKDGQGGKPQHF. The CDR3 nucleotides read TGTGCCAGCAGTGAAAAGGATGGACAGGGGGGTAAACCCCAGCATTTT.

The V gene is TRBV6-6, the J gene TRBJ2-3, with TRBD1 matching 7 bases. Per the germline V gene, CDR1 is MNHNY and CDR2 is SVGAGI (reference sequence). This CDR3 has 14 residues. Losses at the gene ends were 6 bases for V and 1 base for J; bases not matched to a gene: 4. CDR3 sequence: CASRAGQGTDTQYF. As DNA, the CDR3 is TGTGCCAGCAGGGCAGGACAGGGCACAGATACGCAGTATTTT.

The V gene is TRBV21-1, the J gene TRBJ1-2; TRBD1, the D gene given by the table, was not confirmed from the DNA. TRBV21-1 is classified as a pseudogene. The CDR3 length is 15 residues. CDR3 nucleotides: TGTGACAGCAGCAAAACTGGCAGGAAGAACTATGGCTACACCTTC. It encodes CDSSKTGRKNYGYTF.

The chain combines TRBV30 with TRBJ2-1; 7 nucleotides match TRBD1. Germline loops: CDR1 GTSNPN, CDR2 SVGIG (reference sequence). J gave up 7 bases and V 6 bases, and 3 bases lay outside the gene matches. This CDR3 is built from 11 residues. In DNA form, the CDR3 reads TGTGCCTGCAGGGGGTATAATGAGCAGTTCTTC. Translating gives CACRGYNEQFF. Looking up the rest from reference TRBV30 and TRBJ2-1 gives the full variable domain: SQTIHQWPATLVQPVGSPLSLECTVEGTSNPNLYWYRQAAGRGLQLLFYSVGIGQISSEVPQNLSASRPQDRQFILSSKKLLLSDSGFYLCACRGYNEQFFGPGTRLTVL.

This chain uses TRBV5-5 with TRBJ2-7; 9 bases align to TRBD1. Per germline, CDR1 SGHKS and CDR2 YYEKEE (reference sequence). The CDR3 contains 15 residues. Germline trimming cut 0 bases from V and 5 bases from J; bases unmatched to any gene: 6. For the CDR3, the DNA is TGTGCCAGCAGCTTGGCGAGGACAGGGGATCACGAGCAGTACTTC. It specifies CASSLARTGDHEQYF. Drawing the rest from reference TRBV5-5 and TRBJ2-7, the complete variable domain is DAGVTQSPTHLIKTRGQQVTLRCSPISGHKSVSWYQQVLGQGPQFIFQYYEKEERGRGNFPDRFSARQFPNYSSELNVNALLLGDSALYLCASSLARTGDHEQYFGPGTRLTVT.

V and J are TRBV4-1 and TRBJ1-2; D is perhaps TRBD1 (6 bases). Trimming cost V 2 bases and J 4 bases, with 14 bases left between them. Per the germline V gene, CDR1 is MGHRA and CDR2 is YSYEKL. CDR3 length equals 15 residues. DNA for the CDR3: TGCGCCAGCAGCCAATTTCAGGGGCTAGGCTATGGCTACACCTTC. Translated: CASSQFQGLGYGYTF.

This rearrangement joins TRBV28 to TRBJ1-3, with D perhaps TRBD1 (5 bases). This CDR3 spans 13 amino acids. Between the trimmed V and J ends, which lost 4 bases and 7 bases, there was a span of 11 bases. CDR1 and CDR2 from the germline V gene are MDHEN and SYDVKM. The CDR3, as DNA: TGTGCCAGCAGTTCTGGGGAGGGGAACACCATATATTTT. It translates to CASSSGEGNTIYF.

The chain carries TRBV7-9 and TRBJ1-1; maybe TRBD1 (6 bases). The V gene lost 4 bases and the J gene lost 6 bases, with 9 bases spanning the gap. The CDR3 loop spans 12 amino acids. Germline loops: CDR1 SEHNR, CDR2 FQNEAQ (reference sequence). The CDR3 protein is CASSWGGPEAFF. The CDR3 region has the DNA TGTGCCAGCAGCTGGGGGGGCCCTGAAGCTTTCTTT.